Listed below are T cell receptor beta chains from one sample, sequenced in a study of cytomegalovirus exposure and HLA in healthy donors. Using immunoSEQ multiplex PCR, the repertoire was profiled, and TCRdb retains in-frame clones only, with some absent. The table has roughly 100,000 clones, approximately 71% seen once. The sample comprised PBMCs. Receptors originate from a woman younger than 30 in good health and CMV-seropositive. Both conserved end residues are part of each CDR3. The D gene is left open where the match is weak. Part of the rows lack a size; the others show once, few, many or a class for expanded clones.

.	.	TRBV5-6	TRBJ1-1	TGTGCCAGCAGCCCGCCGGGACTGATGAACACTGAAGCTTTCTTT	CASSPPGLMNTEAFF
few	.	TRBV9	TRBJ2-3	TGTGCCAGCAGCGCTTTTTATGGCACAGATACGCAGTATTTT	CASSAFYGTDTQYF
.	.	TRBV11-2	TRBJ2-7	TGTGCCAGCAGCTTAGTTGGATTCGGGTACGAGCAGTACTTC	CASSLVGFGYEQYF
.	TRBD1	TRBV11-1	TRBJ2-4	TGTGCCAGCAGCGCCTCAGGGGGCGCAGGGAACATTCAGTACTTC	CASSASGGAGNIQYF
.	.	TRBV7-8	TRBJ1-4	TGTGCCAGCAGCCCGCAGGGGACCGAAAAACTGTTTTTT	CASSPQGTEKLFF
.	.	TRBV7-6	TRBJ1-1	TGTGCCAGCAGCCTCGGTCAGGGAAACACTGAAGCTTTCTTT	CASSLGQGNTEAFF
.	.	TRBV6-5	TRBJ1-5	TGTGCCAGCAGTTATGGGCAGGGAACCAATCAGCCCCAGCATTTT	CASSYGQGTNQPQHF
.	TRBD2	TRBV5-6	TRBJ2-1	TGTGCCAGCAGCTTGGGGGATCCTTCTCGCGGGAGCGCCTACAATGAGCAGTTCTTC	CASSLGDPSRGSAYNEQFF
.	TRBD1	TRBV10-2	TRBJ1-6	TGCGCCAGCAGTGAGGGACAGGGGGCCAATAATTCACCCCTCCACTTT	CASSEGQGANNSPLHF
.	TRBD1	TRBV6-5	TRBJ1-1	TGTGCCAGCAGTCAACAGGGGTACACTGAAGCTTTCTTT	CASSQQGYTEAFF
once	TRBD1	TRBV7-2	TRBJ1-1	TGTGCCAGCAGCCGACAGGGAAGAGGGATGAACACTGAAGCTTTCTTT	CASSRQGRGMNTEAFF
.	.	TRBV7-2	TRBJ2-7	TGTGCCAGCAGGCAAACAGGCTACGAGCAGTACTTC	CASRQTGYEQYF
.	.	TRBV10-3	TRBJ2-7	TGTGCCATCAGTGAGTACAGGGCCAACGAGCAGTACTTC	CAISEYRANEQYF
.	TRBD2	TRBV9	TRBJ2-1	TGTGCCAGCAGCGTAGGGGGGGGGTATGAGCAGTTCTTC	CASSVGGGYEQFF
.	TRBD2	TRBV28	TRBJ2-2	TGTGCCAGCAGGTTGCGGGAGAGCACCGGGGAGCTGTTTTTT	CASRLRESTGELFF
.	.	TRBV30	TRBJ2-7	TGTGCCTGGAGTGTAAACAGGCCTTACGAGCAGTACTTC	CAWSVNRPYEQYF
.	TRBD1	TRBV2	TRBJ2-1	TGTGCCAGCACCAAGAATCCCGGGGGACAGGGGAATGAGCAGTTCTTC	CASTKNPGGQGNEQFF
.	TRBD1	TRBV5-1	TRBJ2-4	TGCGCCAGCACCGCGGGCCAGGGGGACAAAAACATTCAGTACTTC	CASTAGQGDKNIQYF
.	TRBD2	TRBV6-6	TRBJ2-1	TGTGCCAGCAGCAGCGGGAGGTACAATGAGCAGTTCTTC	CASSSGRYNEQFF
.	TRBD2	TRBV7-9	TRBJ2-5	TGTGCCAGCAGCTTAAGGGGAGGGACTTGGCGGGAGAGAGGAGAGACCCAGTACTTC	CASSLRGGTWRERGETQYF
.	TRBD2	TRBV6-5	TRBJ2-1	TGTGCCAGCAAAGCGGGAGGGCCGTACAATGAGCAGTTCTTC	CASKAGGPYNEQFF
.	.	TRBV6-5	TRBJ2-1	TGTGCCAGCAGTTTGGGGGACCCCGGGGGCAATGAGCAGTTCTTC	CASSLGDPGGNEQFF
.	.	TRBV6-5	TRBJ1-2	TGTGCCAGCAGTTACTCGGGTGCTAGGTCCGATGGCTACACCTTC	CASSYSGARSDGYTF
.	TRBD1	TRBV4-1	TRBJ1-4	TGCGCCAGCAGCCAAATCGGGACAGGGGCAGAAAAACTGTTTTTT	CASSQIGTGAEKLFF
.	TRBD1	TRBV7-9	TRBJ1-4	TGTGCCAGCGGGGACAGGGGAAATGAAAAACTGTTTTTT	CASGDRGNEKLFF
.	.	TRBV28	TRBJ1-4	TGTGCCAGCAAATTTAGAATGAATGAAAAGCTGTTTTTT	CASKFRMNEKLFF
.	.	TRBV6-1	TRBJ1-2	TGTGCCAGCAGTGAAAAACTGAACTATGGCTACACCTTC	CASSEKLNYGYTF
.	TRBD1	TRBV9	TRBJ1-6	TGTGCCAGCAGCGCAGGACAGGGGGCGGGTTCACCCCTCCACTTT	CASSAGQGAGSPLHF
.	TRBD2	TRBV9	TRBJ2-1	TGTGCCAGCAGTCTAGCGGCCCTGAACAATGAGCAGTTCTTC	CASSLAALNNEQFF
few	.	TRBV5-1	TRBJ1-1	TGCGCCAGCAGCTTGCTGACGGGGAACACTGAAGCTTTCTTT	CASSLLTGNTEAFF
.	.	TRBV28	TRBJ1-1	TGTGCCAGCAGTTTAGTTATGAACACTGAAGCTTTCTTT	CASSLVMNTEAFF
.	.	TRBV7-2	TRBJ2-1	TGTGCCAGCAGCTCCAGGGTTGTTAGCAATGAGCAGTTCTTC	CASSSRVVSNEQFF
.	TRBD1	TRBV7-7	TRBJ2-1	TGTGCCAGCAGCACCAGACAGGGGACAAGACAATGGGAGCAGTTCTTC	CASSTRQGTRQWEQFF
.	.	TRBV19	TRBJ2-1	TGTGCCAGTAGTATCCTCTATGCAAGCCTATACAATGAGCAGTTCTTC	CASSILYASLYNEQFF
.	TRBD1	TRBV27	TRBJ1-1	TGTGCCAGCATAAAGGTAGGGGGCTCTAAAGCTTTCTTT	CASIKVGGSKAFF
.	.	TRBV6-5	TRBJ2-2	TGTGCCAGCAGTGACTACGGGACACGCACCGGGGAGCTGTTTTTT	CASSDYGTRTGELFF
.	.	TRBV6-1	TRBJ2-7	TGTGCCAGCAGTGTAGGGGTAGCCTACGAGCAGTACTTC	CASSVGVAYEQYF
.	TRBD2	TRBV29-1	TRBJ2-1	TGCAGCGCGAGGGGCGGGAGCGCTGACAATGAGCAGTTCTTC	CSARGGSADNEQFF
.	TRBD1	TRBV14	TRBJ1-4	TGTGCCAGCAGCCAAGAGATGACAGGGATAAATGAAAAACTGTTTTTT	CASSQEMTGINEKLFF
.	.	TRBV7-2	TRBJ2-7	TGTGCCAGCAGCGATACCCACGGAGCCTACGAGCAGTACTTC	CASSDTHGAYEQYF
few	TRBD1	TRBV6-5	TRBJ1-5	TGTGCCAGCAGTTGGGACAGGGCTTTGCAGCCCCAGCATTTT	CASSWDRALQPQHF
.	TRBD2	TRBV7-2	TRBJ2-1	TGTGCCAGCAGCTCCAGCGGGGAACCCTACAATGAGCAGTTCTTC	CASSSSGEPYNEQFF
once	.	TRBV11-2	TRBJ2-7	TGTGCCAGCAGCTCGATTCGCTCGTTAACATGGTACTTC	CASSSIRSLTWYF
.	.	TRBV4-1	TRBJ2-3	TGCGCCAGCAGCCAAGAACGGGGGACGCAGTATTTT	CASSQERGTQYF
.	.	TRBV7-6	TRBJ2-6	TGTGCCAGCAGCACCGGCGGGGACAGAATCTCTGGGGCCAACGTCCTGACTTTC	CASSTGGDRISGANVLTF
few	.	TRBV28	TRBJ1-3	TGTGCCAGCAGTTTATTGAGGGCTATAGGAAACACCATATATTTT	CASSLLRAIGNTIYF
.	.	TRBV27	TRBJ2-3	TGTGCCAGCAGTTACGTAGCAGCAGATACGCAGTATTTT	CASSYVAADTQYF
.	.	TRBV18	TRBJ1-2	TGTGCCAGCTCAACGCTAGGACAGAACTATGGCTACACCTTC	CASSTLGQNYGYTF
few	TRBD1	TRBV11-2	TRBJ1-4	TGTGCCAGCAGCTTAAATCCCAGGGGGTCGGAAAAACTGTTTTTT	CASSLNPRGSEKLFF
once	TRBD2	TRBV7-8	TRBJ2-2	TGTGCCAGGCCCGCTAGCGGGAGGGCCCGGGGCACCGGGGAGCTGTTTTTT	CARPASGRARGTGELFF
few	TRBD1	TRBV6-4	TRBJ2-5	TGTGCCAGCAGTGAGCGGGACAGGGGCTTCCAAGAGACCCAGTACTTC	CASSERDRGFQETQYF
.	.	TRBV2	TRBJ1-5	TGTGCCAGCAGTGAAGAGACCCCCAGGAAGGGGCAGCCCCAGCATTTT	CASSEETPRKGQPQHF